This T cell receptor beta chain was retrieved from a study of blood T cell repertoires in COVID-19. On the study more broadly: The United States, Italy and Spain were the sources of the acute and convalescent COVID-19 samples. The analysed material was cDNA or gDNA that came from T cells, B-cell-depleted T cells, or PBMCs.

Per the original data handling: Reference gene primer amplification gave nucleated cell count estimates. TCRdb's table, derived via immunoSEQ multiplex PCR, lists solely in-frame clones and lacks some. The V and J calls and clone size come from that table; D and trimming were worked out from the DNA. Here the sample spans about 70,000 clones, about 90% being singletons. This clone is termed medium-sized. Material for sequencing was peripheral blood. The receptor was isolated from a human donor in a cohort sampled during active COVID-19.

The CDR3 loop is CASSPGTSGGAYEQYF. Here the CDR3 DNA reads TGCGCCAGCAGCCCGGGGACTAGCGGGGGGGCCTACGAGCAGTACTTC. J is TRBJ2-7 and V is TRBV5-1; TRBD2 matches 16 bases. Germline V lookup: CDR1 SGHRS, CDR2 YFSETQ. With V trimmed by 4 bases and J by 2 bases, 3 bases remained unmatched. This CDR3 spans 16 amino acids.